These 28 T cell receptor beta chains were sequenced from one sample in a study of vaccination effects on CD4 cells after COVID-19. Peptide-pool stimulation followed by sequencing identified expanded antigen-specific CD4+ clonotypes in the ViraFEST assay. Once cultured for more than nine days, the cells underwent separation to obtain CD4+ T cells. Vaccinees lacked prior SARS-CoV-2 infection and tested negative for nucleocapsid antibodies. Their antigens remain unidentified. Some clones are missing from TCRdb's copy, which holds only in-frame ones; the method was immunoSEQ multiplex PCR. In the table there are roughly 42,000 clones, 65% to 80% of which are singletons. The material sequenced was CD4+ T cells from PBMCs cultured with HCoV-NL63 spike peptides, taken before COVID-19 vaccination. These TCRs come from a human donor who received a COVID-19 vaccine.

This chain joins TRBV5-6 and TRBJ1-2; perhaps TRBD1 as D (6 bases). This CDR3 comprises 14 residues. The V gene's germline CDR1 is SGHDT and CDR2 YYEEEE. Trimming removed 1 base at V and 7 bases at J, with 14 bases between. The CDR3 sequence: CASSLTGPSTGYTF. For the CDR3, the DNA is TGTGCCAGCAGCTTGACAGGGCCGAGTACTGGCTACACCTTC. Full variable domain (outside the CDR3, taken from reference TRBV5-6 and TRBJ1-2): DAGVTQSPTHLIKTRGQQVTLRCSPKSGHDTVSWYQQALGQGPQFIFQYYEEEERQRGNFPDRFSGHQFPNYSSELNVNALLLGDSALYLCASSLTGPSTGYTFGSGTRLTVV.

The chain couples TRBV7-3 to TRBJ2-2; D is perhaps TRBD2 (5 bases). Per germline, CDR1 SGHTA and CDR2 FQGTGA. V lost 1 base and J 6 bases, leaving 12 bases between the germline ends. The CDR3 extends over 15 amino acids. CDR3 amino acids: CASSLKAASSGELFF. The DNA for the CDR3 is TGTGCCAGCAGCTTAAAGGCGGCTAGCTCCGGGGAGCTGTTTTTT.

The CDR3 here is CASSLGTNYGYTF. The CDR3 DNA sequence: TGTGCCAGCAGTTTAGGGACTAACTATGGCTACACCTTC. The chain combines TRBV28 with TRBJ1-2; D unclear. The CDR3 is 13 residues long. Trimming pared 2 bases from V and 0 bases from J, leaving 4 bases between. CDR1 and CDR2 from the germline V gene are MDHEN and SYDVKM.

The gene calls are TRBV30 and TRBJ1-1, with unresolved D. The CDR3 runs 11 residues. Germline values: CDR1 GTSNPN, CDR2 SVGIG (reference sequence). Trimming took 2 bases from V and 4 from J, leaving 5 bases between them. This CDR3 is CAWSRRTEAFF. The CDR3 nucleotides read TGTGCCTGGAGTCGACGCACTGAAGCTTTCTTT.

This sequence joins TRBV7-8 and TRBJ2-5, with a tentative D call TRBD2 (5 bases). The germline V gene encodes CDR1 SGHVS and CDR2 FQNEAQ. The length of the CDR3 is 12 residues. Trimming removed 5 bases at V and 6 bases at J, with 10 bases between. The CDR3, as DNA: TGTGCCAGCAGCCCTAGCTCGAAGACCCAGTACTTC. Encoded protein: CASSPSSKTQYF.

The chain links TRBV18 to TRBJ1-2; D possibly corresponds to TRBD1 (5 bases). The CDR3 has 15 residues. Germline loops: CDR1 KGHSH, CDR2 LQKENI. The V gene lost 1 base and the J gene lost 4 bases, with 13 bases spanning the gap. DNA for the CDR3: TGTGCCAGCTCACCACTTTCAGGGAGGGGCTATGGCTACACCTTC. Its translation is CASSPLSGRGYGYTF. Using reference TRBV18 and TRBJ1-2 for the parts outside the CDR3, the full variable domain is NAGVMQNPRHLVRRRGQEARLRCSPMKGHSHVYWYRQLPEEGLKFMVYLQKENIIDESGMPKERFSAEFPKEGPSILRIQQVVRGDSAAYFCASSPLSGRGYGYTFGSGTRLTVV.

This chain uses TRBV18 with TRBJ2-5, with D unresolved. This CDR3 contains 12 residues. Trimming removed 2 bases from V and 4 bases from J, with 5 bases in between. Germline CDR1 is KGHSH and CDR2 is LQKENI. The CDR3 loop reads CASSPMGETQYF. In DNA, the CDR3 is TGTGCCAGCTCACCAATGGGAGAGACCCAGTACTTC.

The V gene is TRBV24-1, the J gene TRBJ2-3; tentative D call: TRBD1 (6 bases). The V and J ends lost 3 bases and 8 bases respectively, with 11 bases between them. The length of the CDR3 is 13 residues. CDR1 and CDR2 from the germline V gene are KGHDR and SFDVKD. The CDR3, as DNA: TGTGCCACCAGTGATCACCAGGGGTCTACGCAGTATTTT. This codes for CATSDHQGSTQYF.

The chain carries TRBV7-2 and TRBJ2-5; 9 positions match TRBD1. Germline CDR1 SGHTA, CDR2 FQGNSA. Losses at the gene ends were 2 bases for V and 5 bases for J; bases not matched to a gene: 3. This CDR3 is 14 amino acids long. CDR3 bases: TGTGCCAGCAGCTTATACAGGGGGCGGGAGACCCAGTACTTC. Protein product: CASSLYRGRETQYF.

This clone was seen only a few times. This chain joins TRBV5-1 and TRBJ1-2, with 7 bases identical to TRBD1. V was pared by 5 bases and J by 4 bases, with 11 bases of the junction left unmatched. The germline CDR1 and CDR2 sequences are SGHRS and YFSETQ. The CDR3 sequence is 15 residues long. The CDR3 here is CASRRTGTEGYGYTF. The CDR3 region has the DNA TGCGCCAGCAGACGGACCGGGACAGAAGGCTATGGCTACACCTTC. Variable domain in full (rest from reference TRBV5-1 and TRBJ1-2): KAGVTQTPRYLIKTRGQQVTLSCSPISGHRSVSWYQQTPGQGLQFLFEYFSETQRNKGNFPGRFSGRQFSNSRSEMNVSTLELGDSALYLCASRRTGTEGYGYTFGSGTRLTVV.

The chain is built from TRBV18 and TRBJ2-7; 10 nucleotides agree with TRBD1. V gave up 6 bases and J gave up 7 bases; unmatched junction bases: 12. Germline-derived CDR1 and CDR2 are KGHSH and LQKENI. This CDR3 contains 15 residues. CDR3 sequence reads: CASSQTGGADGEQYV. The CDR3 nucleotides read TGTGCCAGCTCCCAGACAGGGGGCGCCGATGGGGAGCAGTACGTC.

DNA of the CDR3: TGTGCCAGCGGATGGGGGGAGGGGGCGCTTGGCTACACCTTC. This encodes CASGWGEGALGYTF. The chain links TRBV3-1 (or the pseudogene TRBV3-2) to TRBJ1-2; 7 bases fit TRBD1. Unmatched junction bases numbered 13, after V lost 8 bases and J lost 7 bases. The V gene's germline CDR1 is LGHDT and CDR2 YNNKEL (reference sequence). CDR3 length: 14 amino acids.

This clone has a handful of counts. The chain combines TRBV7-3 with TRBJ2-2, with D possibly matching TRBD2 (6 bases). Germline V CDR1 and CDR2: SGHTA, FQGTGA. V dropped 6 bases and J dropped 5 bases, with 13 bases sitting between them. The CDR3 consists of 14 residues. As DNA, the CDR3 is TGTGCCAGCAGGACCCTACGGGAGACCGGGGAGCTGTTTTTT. It yields the protein CASRTLRETGELFF.

The CDR3 sequence is CASSLGGNGETQYF. The CDR3 coding sequence is TGTGCCAGCAGCTTGGGAGGGAACGGGGAGACCCAGTACTTC. The chain employs TRBV5-4 and TRBJ2-5, with D perhaps TRBD2 (5 bases). V lost 0 bases, J lost 5 bases, and 11 bases lay in between. Per germline, CDR1 SGHNT and CDR2 YYREEE (reference sequence). The CDR3 consists of 14 residues.

This chain connects TRBV2 to TRBJ1-5; D gene unclear. Trimming removed 1 base from V and 4 bases from J, with 8 bases in between. The CDR3 sequence is 14 residues long. Germline assignment: CDR1 SNHLY and CDR2 FYNNEI. The CDR3 loop reads CASSEGLSNQPQHF. The CDR3 DNA follows: TGTGCCAGCAGTGAAGGCCTTTCGAATCAGCCCCAGCATTTT.

This clone has just a few counts. This sequence joins TRBV5-4 and TRBJ2-5; possible D gene TRBD2, 5 bases. Germline loops: CDR1 SGHNT, CDR2 YYREEE (reference sequence). Trimming cost V 4 bases and J 1 base, with 8 bases left between them. The CDR3 sequence is 13 residues long. The CDR3 DNA reads as TGTGCCAGCAGCGTAGCGTTCCAAGAGACCCAGTACTTC. It yields the protein CASSVAFQETQYF.

The CDR3 protein is CASSVGGNYGYTF. The CDR3 coding sequence is TGTGCCAGCAGCGTCGGGGGGAACTATGGCTACACCTTC. The chain carries TRBV7-2 and TRBJ1-2, with D tentatively TRBD1 (5 bases). The CDR3 loop spans 13 amino acids. Trimming shortened V by 5 bases and J by 2 bases, and 9 bases separated the two germline ends. Germline V lookup: CDR1 SGHTA, CDR2 FQGNSA.

The genes are TRBV19 and TRBJ1-2; 7 nucleotides line up with TRBD1. The ends lost 8 bases at V and 6 bases at J; junction bases unmatched: 18. The CDR3 covers 16 residues. CDR1 and CDR2 from the germline V gene are LNHDA and SQIVND (reference sequence). This CDR3 is CASSRDSDFPRDGYTF. The CDR3 nucleotides read TGTGCCAGTTCCCGGGACAGCGATTTCCCGCGCGATGGCTACACCTTC.

The chain combines TRBV5-4 with TRBJ1-5; a weak D match, TRBD1 (5 bases). CDR3 length equals 13 residues. The germline V and J ends were trimmed by 7 bases and 2 bases, with 10 bases remaining between them. Germline V gene data show CDR1 as SGHNT and CDR2 as YYREEE (reference sequence). Here the CDR3 reads CASRGTGNQPQHF. The CDR3 nucleotides are TGTGCCAGCCGTGGGACCGGCAATCAGCCCCAGCATTTT.

The rearrangement links TRBV30 to TRBJ2-7, with TRBD2 matching 8 bases. Trimming at V came to 5 bases and at J to 1 base, leaving 7 bases not matched to a gene. Germline CDR1 reads GTSNPN; CDR2 reads SVGIG (reference sequence). The CDR3 is 14 residues long. The CDR3 DNA sequence: TGTGCCTGGGGGACGGGACTAGGTTCCTACGAGCAGTACGTC. It codes for CAWGTGLGSYEQYV.

The CDR3 DNA is TGTGCCAGCTCCCCTCAAGGGGGTTACAATGAGCAGTTCTTC. Protein product: CASSPQGGYNEQFF. This chain uses TRBV18 with TRBJ2-1, with a tentative D call TRBD1 (6 bases). Germline lookup yields CDR1 KGHSH and CDR2 LQKENI. This CDR3 is built from 14 residues. The V gene lost 6 bases and the J gene lost 4 bases, with 13 bases spanning the gap.

A few counts support this clone. This CDR3 is CASSPLGGYNSPLHF. CDR3 nucleotide sequence: TGCGCCAGCAGCCCCTTGGGGGGGTATAATTCACCCCTCCACTTT. This sequence joins TRBV4-1 and TRBJ1-6; TRBD1 is a possible D gene (5 bases). From germline, CDR1 is MGHRA and CDR2 YSYEKL. The CDR3 extends over 15 amino acids. Trimming took off 4 bases at V and 4 bases at J, with 11 bases between the two ends.

This chain links TRBV27 with TRBJ2-2; 11 bases match TRBD1. This CDR3 region has 16 residues. Germline values: CDR1 MNHEY, CDR2 SMNVEV (reference sequence). Unmatched junction bases numbered 9, after V lost 6 bases and J lost 6 bases. This CDR3 is CASSQWTGGRAGELFF. The CDR3 DNA follows: TGTGCCAGCAGCCAGTGGACAGGGGGCAGGGCCGGGGAGCTGTTTTTT.

This clone was seen a single time. V gene TRBV6-6 combines with J gene TRBJ2-5; 14 positions agree with TRBD2. Germline-derived CDR1 and CDR2 are MNHNY and SVGAGI (reference sequence). V was pared by 6 bases and J by 2 bases, with 5 bases of the junction left unmatched. The CDR3 totals 16 residues. The CDR3 coding sequence is TGTGCCAGCAGCCGCGGGACTAGCGGGGGTCAAGAGACCCAGTACTTC. It yields the protein CASSRGTSGGQETQYF.

The chain joins TRBV28 to TRBJ1-4; 7 bases map to TRBD1. V gave up 4 bases and J gave up 2 bases; unmatched junction bases: 4. Germline-derived CDR1 and CDR2 are MDHEN and SYDVKM. The CDR3 extends over 15 amino acids. Written as DNA, the CDR3 is TGTGCCAGCAGTTCCAGGGGGGCTACTAATGAAAAACTGTTTTTT. Its translation: CASSSRGATNEKLFF.

The chain has TRBV30 and TRBJ1-4; D ambiguous. Trimming removed 2 bases at V and 4 bases at J, with 5 bases between. The CDR3 has 12 residues. Germline V gives CDR1 GTSNPN, CDR2 SVGIG (reference sequence). The CDR3 sequence: CAWSLDNEKLFF. In nucleotides, the CDR3 is TGTGCCTGGAGTTTGGATAATGAAAAACTGTTTTTT.

The rearrangement links TRBV12-5 to TRBJ2-1; D not resolved. Germline V gives CDR1 LGHNT, CDR2 FRNRAP. This CDR3 is built from 14 residues. The V gene lost 1 base and the J gene lost 5 bases, with 9 bases spanning the gap. CDR3 amino acids: CASGLGRSDNEQFF. Here the CDR3 DNA reads TGTGCTAGTGGTTTGGGTCGATCTGACAATGAGCAGTTCTTC.

This chain connects TRBV18 to TRBJ1-6; a possible D gene is TRBD1 (6 bases). The CDR3 loop spans 15 amino acids. CDR1 KGHSH and CDR2 LQKENI come from the germline V gene. The ends were cut back, 3 bases at V and 7 bases at J, with 13 bases in the middle. The chain's CDR3 is CASSPSGAGNSPLHF. Written as DNA, the CDR3 is TGTGCCAGCTCACCGTCGGGGGCTGGGAATTCACCCCTCCACTTT.